A single sample is the source of the 17 T cell receptor beta chains below, sequenced in a study of OX40 agonist ivuxolimab in advanced cancers. Clones were read by immunoSEQ multiplex PCR, and TCRdb kept only the in-frame ones, dropping some. The sample yields about 87,000 clones, roughly 85% seen once. The sequencing used CD4+ or CD8+ T cells sorted from blood, collected in a trial of the OX40 agonist ivuxolimab. All receptors derive from an adult with an advanced solid tumor such as melanoma, head and neck, liver or kidney cancer.

This sequence joins TRBV19 and TRBJ1-2, with 7 bases that match TRBD1. The CDR3 loop spans 13 amino acids. Germline values: CDR1 LNHDA, CDR2 SQIVND (reference sequence). V dropped 7 bases and J dropped 2; count of bases not matched to a gene: 4. CDR3 DNA: TGTGCCAGTACCCAGACAGGGAACTATGGCTACACCTTC. Translated: CASTQTGNYGYTF.

This clone was seen a handful of times. This rearrangement joins TRBV9 to TRBJ2-1, with D possibly TRBD2 on 5 matching bases. This CDR3 spans 14 amino acids. CDR1 and CDR2 from the germline V gene are SGDLS and YYNGEE. V was clipped by 4 bases and J by 1 base, with 9 bases between them. The CDR3 coding sequence is TGTGCCAGCAGCACAAGGGAGTCCTACAATGAGCAGTTCTTC. Translating gives CASSTRESYNEQFF.

The J gene is TRBJ1-2, the V gene TRBV21-1. TRBV21-1 is an annotated pseudogene. The CDR3 has 11 amino acids. In DNA form, the CDR3 reads TGTGCCAGCAGCGAACCGGCGGGCTACACCTTC. It codes for CASSEPAGYTF.

DNA of the CDR3: TGTGCCAGCAGCCTAGAACGCGATTCCTACAATGAGCAGTTCTTC. Translated, it gives CASSLERDSYNEQFF. The rearrangement uses TRBV7-7 and TRBJ2-1; D remains unclear. The CDR3 consists of 15 residues. Deletions cut 5 bases from V and 1 base from J, with 12 bases between. Germline CDR1 reads SSHAT; CDR2 reads FNYEAQ (reference sequence). The complete variable domain, with remaining parts taken from reference TRBV7-7 and TRBJ2-1, reads GAGVSQSPRYKVTKRGQDVTLRCDPISSHATLYWYQQALGQGPEFLTYFNYEAQPDKSGLPSDRFSAERPEGSISTLTIQRTEQRDSAMYRCASSLERDSYNEQFFGPGTRLTVL.

This clone has just one count. The V call is TRBV7-8, the J call TRBJ1-1, with TRBD1 matching 9 bases. V trimming: 5 bases; J trimming: 1 base; junction bases outside the gene matches: 5. In germline, CDR1 is SGHVS, CDR2 FQNEAQ. The CDR3 runs to 15 residues. The CDR3 DNA reads TGTGCCAGCAGCCGGGACAGGGTAAGGAACACTGAAGCTTTCTTT. This gives the protein CASSRDRVRNTEAFF.

The count of this clone is one. This CDR3 reads CSVSLTGNTGELFF. DNA of the CDR3: TGCAGCGTCTCACTGACAGGGAACACCGGGGAGCTGTTTTTT. The J gene is TRBJ2-2, the V gene TRBV29-1; TRBD1 might be the D (6 bases). CDR3 size: 14 residues. Trimming removed 6 bases at V and 1 base at J, with 12 bases between. Per germline, CDR1 SQVTM and CDR2 ANQGSEA.

This clone has just a few counts. This chain joins TRBV9 and TRBJ1-3; TRBD1 matches at 8 bases. The CDR3 consists of 15 residues. CDR1 and CDR2 from the germline V gene are SGDLS and YYNGEE. Trimming at V came to 3 bases and at J to 4 bases, leaving 6 bases not matched to a gene. CDR3 loop: CASSADRAPGNTIYF. CDR3 coding DNA: TGTGCCAGCAGCGCGGACAGGGCACCAGGAAACACCATATATTTT.

The chain joins TRBV6-1 to TRBJ2-5; weak D call: TRBD1 (5 bases). This CDR3 comprises 15 residues. V dropped 3 bases and J dropped 5 bases, with 16 bases sitting between them. Germline CDR1 is MNHNS and CDR2 is SASEGT. The CDR3 DNA is TGTGCCAGCAGTGACCACAGGAGAGCACAGGAGACCCAGTACTTC. Residues: CASSDHRRAQETQYF.

This clone was seen more than once but under ten times. The chain couples TRBV28 to TRBJ1-1, with D possibly TRBD1 on 6 matching bases. Per germline, CDR1 MDHEN and CDR2 SYDVKM. Trimming took 4 bases from V and 6 from J, leaving 21 bases between them. The CDR3 length is 16 residues. The CDR3 protein is CASSSAGEEENAEAFF. The CDR3 DNA is TGTGCCAGCAGTTCAGCAGGGGAAGAGGAGAATGCTGAAGCTTTCTTT.

This clone was counted a few times. The chain carries TRBV6-5 and TRBJ2-7, with D hard to call. With 6 bases removed from V and 7 bases from J, the gap between germline ends came to 16 bases. In germline, CDR1 is MNHEY, CDR2 SVGAGI. The CDR3 spans 13 residues. The CDR3 coding sequence is TGTGCCAGCAGACCCGCCCCCTCAAGTGAGCAGTACTTC. Translated, it gives CASRPAPSSEQYF.

V gene TRBV5-1 combines with J gene TRBJ1-3; D unclear. Germline loops: CDR1 SGHRS, CDR2 YFSETQ. V was shortened by 0 bases and J by 0 bases, with 4 bases between the two germline ends. The CDR3 is made up of 14 amino acids. CDR3 nucleotide sequence: TGCGCCAGCAGCTTGGCGAGCTCTGGAAACACCATATATTTT. Its protein is CASSLASSGNTIYF.

The chain combines TRBV2 with TRBJ2-5; TRBD1 agrees at 7 bases. The trim removed 5 bases at V and 1 base at J, leaving 1 base unmatched. Looked up from germline, CDR1 is SNHLY and CDR2 is FYNNEI. The CDR3 is 13 residues long. This CDR3 reads CASSWTGQETQYF. The CDR3 DNA sequence: TGTGCCAGCAGTTGGACAGGCCAAGAGACCCAGTACTTC.

The chain combines TRBV27 with TRBJ2-5, with D perhaps TRBD1 (6 bases). The DNA end is more similar to TRBJ2-7, so the J call may be wrong. This CDR3 comprises 15 residues. Germline assignment: CDR1 MNHEY and CDR2 SMNVEV (reference sequence). CDR3 residues: CASRYDRFGAYEQYF. DNA for the CDR3: TGTGCCAGCAGGTATGACAGGTTTGGGGCCTACGAGCAGTACTTC.

The genes are TRBV7-3 and TRBJ1-4; D gene ambiguous. Germline V CDR1 and CDR2: SGHTA, FQGTGA. CDR3 length: 15 amino acids. V was pared by 2 bases and J by 8 bases, with 15 bases between. The CDR3 DNA is TGTGCCAGCAGCTTATCACCGGTTGAAGGAGAAAAACTGTTTTTT. It codes for CASSLSPVEGEKLFF.

The chain combines TRBV6-5 with TRBJ2-7; the D call may be TRBD1 or TRBD2 (5 bases each). The CDR3 totals 15 residues. Germline V gives CDR1 MNHEY, CDR2 SVGAGI. V gave up 0 bases and J gave up 3 bases, with 12 bases separating them. This CDR3 is CASSYSERGSYEQYF. Here the CDR3 DNA reads TGTGCCAGCAGTTACTCGGAGAGGGGTAGCTACGAGCAGTACTTC.

The chain is built from TRBV6-5 and TRBJ2-1, with TRBD1 matching 7 bases. Germline V CDR1 and CDR2: MNHEY, SVGAGI. The CDR3 runs to 12 residues. V gave up 5 bases and J gave up 13 bases; unmatched junction bases: 8. CDR3 sequence reads: CASSLTGTVQFF. In nucleotides, the CDR3 is TGTGCCAGCAGTCTTACGGGGACAGTCCAGTTCTTC.

The rearrangement uses TRBV5-1 and TRBJ1-4; D perhaps matches TRBD1 (6 bases). Trimming removed 4 bases at V and 7 bases at J, with 11 bases between. Per germline, CDR1 SGHRS and CDR2 YFSETQ. The CDR3 runs 13 residues. Here the CDR3 reads CASSLQGSEKLFF. CDR3 in DNA: TGCGCCAGCAGCCTACAGGGTTCTGAAAAACTGTTTTTT.